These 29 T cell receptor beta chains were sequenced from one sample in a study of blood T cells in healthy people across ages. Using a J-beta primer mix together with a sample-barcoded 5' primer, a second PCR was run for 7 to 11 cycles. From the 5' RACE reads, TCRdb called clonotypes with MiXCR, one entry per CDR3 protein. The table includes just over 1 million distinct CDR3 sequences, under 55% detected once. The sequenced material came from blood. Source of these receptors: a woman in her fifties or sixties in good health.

The CDR3, as DNA: TGTGCCAGCAGCTTCCTTTCGGGACTAGCGGAGGGGGGCAATGAGCAGTTCTTC. This translates into CASSFLSGLAEGGNEQFF. The J gene is TRBJ2-1, the V gene TRBV7-8; 11 bases match TRBD2. V lost 3 bases to trimming and J lost 6 bases; unmatched junction nucleotides: 13. Germline loops: CDR1 SGHVS, CDR2 FQNEAQ. The CDR3 has 18 residues.

CDR3 loop: CASSPRGLNTGELFF. CDR3 sequence (DNA): TGTGCCAGCAGCCCAAGGGGACTGAACACCGGGGAGCTGTTTTTT. The rearrangement links TRBV7-3 to TRBJ2-2; TRBD2 is a possible D gene (6 bases). The CDR3 covers 15 residues. V lost 5 bases and J 1 base, leaving 11 bases between the germline ends. CDR1 is SGHTA, CDR2 FQGTGA, per germline. Together with reference TRBV7-3 and TRBJ2-2, the CDR3 gives the full variable domain: GAGVSQTPSNKVTEKGKYVELRCDPISGHTALYWYRQSLGQGPEFLIYFQGTGAADDSGLPNDRFFAVRPEGSVSTLKIQRTERGDSAVYLCASSPRGLNTGELFFGEGSRLTVL.

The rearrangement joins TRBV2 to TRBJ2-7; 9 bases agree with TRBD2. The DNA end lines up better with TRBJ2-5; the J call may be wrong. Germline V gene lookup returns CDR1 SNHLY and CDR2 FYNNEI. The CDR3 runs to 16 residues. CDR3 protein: CASRPGLATGEETQYF. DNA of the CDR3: TGTGCCAGCAGGCCAGGACTAGCGACCGGGGAAGAGACCCAGTACTTC.

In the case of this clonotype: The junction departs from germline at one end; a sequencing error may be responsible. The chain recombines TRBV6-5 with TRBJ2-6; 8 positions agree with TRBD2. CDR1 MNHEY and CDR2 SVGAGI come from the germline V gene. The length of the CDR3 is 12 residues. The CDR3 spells CASSGGANALTF. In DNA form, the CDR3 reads TGTGCCAGCAGCGGGGGGGCCAACGCCCTGACTTTC.

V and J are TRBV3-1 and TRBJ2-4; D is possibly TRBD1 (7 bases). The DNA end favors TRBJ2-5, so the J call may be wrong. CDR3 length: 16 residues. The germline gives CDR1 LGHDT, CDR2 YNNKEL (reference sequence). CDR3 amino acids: CASSQPGGGRGETQYF. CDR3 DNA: TGTGCCAGCAGCCAACCTGGAGGGGGCAGGGGCGAGACCCAGTACTTC.

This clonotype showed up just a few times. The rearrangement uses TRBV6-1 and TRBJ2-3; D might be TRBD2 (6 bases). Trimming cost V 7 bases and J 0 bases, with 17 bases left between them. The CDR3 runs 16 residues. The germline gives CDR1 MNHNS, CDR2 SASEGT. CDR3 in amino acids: CASNKGCGASTDTQYF. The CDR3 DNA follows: TGTGCCAGCAACAAAGGGTGCGGGGCAAGCACAGATACGCAGTATTTT.

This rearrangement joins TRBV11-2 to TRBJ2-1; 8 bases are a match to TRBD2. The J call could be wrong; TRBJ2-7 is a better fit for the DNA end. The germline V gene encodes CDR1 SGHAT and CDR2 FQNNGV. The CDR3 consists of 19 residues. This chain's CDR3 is CASSSQGSSSGYSYNEQYF. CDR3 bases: TGTGCCAGCAGCTCCCAAGGCTCGTCTAGCGGGTACTCCTACAATGAGCAGTACTTC.

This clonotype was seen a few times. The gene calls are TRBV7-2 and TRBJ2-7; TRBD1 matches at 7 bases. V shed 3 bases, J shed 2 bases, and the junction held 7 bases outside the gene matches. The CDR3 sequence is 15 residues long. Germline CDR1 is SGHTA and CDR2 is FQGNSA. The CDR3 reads CASSFSTGPTYEQYF. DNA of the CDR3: TGTGCCAGCAGCTTTTCGACAGGGCCCACCTACGAGCAGTACTTC.

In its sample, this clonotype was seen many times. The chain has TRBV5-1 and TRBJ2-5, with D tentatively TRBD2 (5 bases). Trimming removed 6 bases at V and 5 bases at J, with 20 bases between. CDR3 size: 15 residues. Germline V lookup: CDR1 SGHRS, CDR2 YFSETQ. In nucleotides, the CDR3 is TGCGCCAGCACCATATCAGGAGGATCGGGGGAGACCCAGTACTTC. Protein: CASTISGGSGETQYF.

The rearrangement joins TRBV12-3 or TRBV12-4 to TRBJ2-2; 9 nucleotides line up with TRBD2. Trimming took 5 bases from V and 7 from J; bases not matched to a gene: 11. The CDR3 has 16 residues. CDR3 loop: CASSRAGGLNGGELFF. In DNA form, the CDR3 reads TGTGCCAGCAGTCGAGCGGGAGGTTTAAATGGCGGGGAGCTGTTTTTT.

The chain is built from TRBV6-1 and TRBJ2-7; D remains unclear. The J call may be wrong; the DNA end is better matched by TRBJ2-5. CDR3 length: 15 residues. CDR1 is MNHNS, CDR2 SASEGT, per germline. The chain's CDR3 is CASSPLVGQQETQYF. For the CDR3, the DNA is TGTGCCAGCAGCCCCCTCGTTGGGCAGCAAGAGACCCAGTACTTC.

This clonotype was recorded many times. CDR3 in DNA: TGCAGCGTTGTTGGAGGGCCAGAGGTCACAGATACGCAGTATTTT. This gives the protein CSVVGGPEVTDTQYF. The rearrangement links TRBV29-1 to TRBJ2-3, with a possible D match to TRBD2 (6 bases). V lost 4 bases, J lost 2 bases, and 16 bases lay in between. There are 15 residues in the CDR3. The germline V gene has CDR1 SQVTM and CDR2 ANQGSEA.

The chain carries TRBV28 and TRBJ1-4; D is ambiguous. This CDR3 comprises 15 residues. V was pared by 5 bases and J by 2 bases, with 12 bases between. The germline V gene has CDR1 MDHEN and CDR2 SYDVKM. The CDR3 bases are TGTGCCAGCAGTCGGTCGCAGGCGACTAATGAAAAACTGTTTTTT. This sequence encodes CASSRSQATNEKLFF. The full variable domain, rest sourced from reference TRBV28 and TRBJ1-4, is DVKVTQSSRYLVKRTGEKVFLECVQDMDHENMFWYRQDPGLGLRLIYFSYDVKMKEKGDIPEGYSVSREKKERFSLILESASTNQTSMYLCASSRSQATNEKLFFGSGTQLSVL.

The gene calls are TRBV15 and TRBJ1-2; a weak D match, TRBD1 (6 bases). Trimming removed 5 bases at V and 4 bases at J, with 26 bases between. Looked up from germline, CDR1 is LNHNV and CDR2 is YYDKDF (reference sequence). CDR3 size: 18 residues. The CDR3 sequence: CATSPGGGRGRMVYGYTF. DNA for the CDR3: TGTGCCACCAGCCCCGGGGGCGGCAGGGGCAGGATGGTCTATGGCTACACCTTC.

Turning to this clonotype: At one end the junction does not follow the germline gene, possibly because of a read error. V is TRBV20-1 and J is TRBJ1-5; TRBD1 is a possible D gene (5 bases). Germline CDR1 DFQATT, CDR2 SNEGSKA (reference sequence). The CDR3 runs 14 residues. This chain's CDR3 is CSARGAVSNQPQHF. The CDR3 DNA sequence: TGCAGTGCGAGAGGGGCGGTTAGCAATCAGCCCCAGCATTTT.

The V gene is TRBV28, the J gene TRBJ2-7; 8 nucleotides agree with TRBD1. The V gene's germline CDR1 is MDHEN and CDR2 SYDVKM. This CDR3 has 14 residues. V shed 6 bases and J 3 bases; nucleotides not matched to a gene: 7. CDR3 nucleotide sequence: TGTGCCAGCAGAGGTTCAGGGGGCCTCTACGAGCAGTACTTC. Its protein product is CASRGSGGLYEQYF.

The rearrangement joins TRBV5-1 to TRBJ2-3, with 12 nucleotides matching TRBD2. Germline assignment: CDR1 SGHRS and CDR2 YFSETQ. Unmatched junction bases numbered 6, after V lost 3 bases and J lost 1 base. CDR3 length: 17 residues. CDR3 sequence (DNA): TGCGCCAGCAGCTACCTAGCGGGAGGGCCGGGCACAGATACGCAGTATTTT. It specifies CASSYLAGGPGTDTQYF. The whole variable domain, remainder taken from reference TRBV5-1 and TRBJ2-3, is KAGVTQTPRYLIKTRGQQVTLSCSPISGHRSVSWYQQTPGQGLQFLFEYFSETQRNKGNFPGRFSGRQFSNSRSEMNVSTLELGDSALYLCASSYLAGGPGTDTQYFGPGTRLTVL.

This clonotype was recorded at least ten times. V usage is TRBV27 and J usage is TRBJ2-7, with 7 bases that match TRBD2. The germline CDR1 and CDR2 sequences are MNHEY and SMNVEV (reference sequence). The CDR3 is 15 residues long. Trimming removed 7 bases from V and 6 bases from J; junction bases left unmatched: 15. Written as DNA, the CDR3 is TGTGCCAGCAACCACCACGGGACTAACGACCCCGAGCAGTACTTC. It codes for CASNHHGTNDPEQYF.

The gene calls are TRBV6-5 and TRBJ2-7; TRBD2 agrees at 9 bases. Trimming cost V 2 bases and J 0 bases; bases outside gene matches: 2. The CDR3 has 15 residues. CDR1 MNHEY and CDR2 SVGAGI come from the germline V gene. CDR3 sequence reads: CASSYRREGSYEQYF. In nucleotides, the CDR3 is TGTGCCAGCAGTTACCGGCGGGAGGGCTCCTACGAGCAGTACTTC.

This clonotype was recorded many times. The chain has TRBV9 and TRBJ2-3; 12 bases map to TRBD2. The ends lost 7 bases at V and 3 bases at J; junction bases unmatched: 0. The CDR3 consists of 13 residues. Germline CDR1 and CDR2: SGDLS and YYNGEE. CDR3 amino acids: CASGTSGTDTQYF. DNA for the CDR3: TGTGCCAGCGGGACTAGCGGGACAGATACGCAGTATTTT.

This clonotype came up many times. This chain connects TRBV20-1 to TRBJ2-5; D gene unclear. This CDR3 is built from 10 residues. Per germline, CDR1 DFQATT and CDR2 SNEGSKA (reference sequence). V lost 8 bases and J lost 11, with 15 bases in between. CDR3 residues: CSPTSDWQYF. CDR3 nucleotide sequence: TGCAGTCCAACGTCGGATTGGCAGTACTTC.

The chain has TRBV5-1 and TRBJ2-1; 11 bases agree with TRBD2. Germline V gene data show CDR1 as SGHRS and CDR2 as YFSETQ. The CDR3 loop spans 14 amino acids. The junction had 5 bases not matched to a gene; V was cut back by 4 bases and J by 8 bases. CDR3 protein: CASSTASGGHEQFF. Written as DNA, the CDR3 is TGCGCCAGCAGCACGGCTAGCGGGGGGCATGAGCAGTTCTTC.

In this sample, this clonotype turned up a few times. The CDR3 sequence: CATSDEGYYGYTF. The CDR3 region has the DNA TGTGCCACCAGTGATGAGGGGTACTATGGCTACACCTTC. The chain joins TRBV24-1 to TRBJ1-2; tentative D call: TRBD1 (5 bases). The CDR3 spans 13 residues. In germline, CDR1 is KGHDR, CDR2 SFDVKD. With 3 bases removed from V and 3 bases from J, the gap between germline ends came to 7 bases.

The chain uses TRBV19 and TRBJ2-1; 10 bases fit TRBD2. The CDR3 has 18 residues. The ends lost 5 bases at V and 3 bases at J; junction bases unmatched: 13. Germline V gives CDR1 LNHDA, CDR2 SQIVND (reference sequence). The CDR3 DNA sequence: TGTGCCAGTAGTGCAAGTAGCGGGAGGTCCTCCTTCTACAATGAGCAGTTCTTC. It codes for CASSASSGRSSFYNEQFF.

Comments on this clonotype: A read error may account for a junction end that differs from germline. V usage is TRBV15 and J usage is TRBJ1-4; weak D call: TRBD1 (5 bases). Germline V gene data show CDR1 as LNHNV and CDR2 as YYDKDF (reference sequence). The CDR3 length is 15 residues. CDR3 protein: CATSTQHGTGERLFF. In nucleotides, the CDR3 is TGTGCCACCAGTACCCAACACGGGACTGGTGAAAGACTGTTTTTT.

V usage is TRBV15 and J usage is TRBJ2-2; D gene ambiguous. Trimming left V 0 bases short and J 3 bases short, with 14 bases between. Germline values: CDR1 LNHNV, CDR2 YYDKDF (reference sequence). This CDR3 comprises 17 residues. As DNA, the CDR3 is TGTGCCACCAGCAGAGATTCTCGGACCAGCGACACCGGGGAGCTGTTTTTT. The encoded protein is CATSRDSRTSDTGELFF.

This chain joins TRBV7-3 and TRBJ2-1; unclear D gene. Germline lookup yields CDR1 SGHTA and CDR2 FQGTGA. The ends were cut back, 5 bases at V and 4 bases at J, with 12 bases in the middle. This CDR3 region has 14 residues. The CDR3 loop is CASSPPNHYNEQFF. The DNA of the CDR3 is TGTGCCAGCAGCCCGCCCAACCATTACAATGAGCAGTTCTTC.

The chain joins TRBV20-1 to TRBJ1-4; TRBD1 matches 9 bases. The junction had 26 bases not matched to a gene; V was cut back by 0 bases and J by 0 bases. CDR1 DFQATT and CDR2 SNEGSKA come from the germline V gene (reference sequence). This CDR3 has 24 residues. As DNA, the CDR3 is TGCAGTGCTAGAGATACCCTAACAGGGGGCTTCTCCAGTATGGGCCTGGCAACTAATGAAAAACTGTTTTTT. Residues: CSARDTLTGGFSSMGLATNEKLFF.

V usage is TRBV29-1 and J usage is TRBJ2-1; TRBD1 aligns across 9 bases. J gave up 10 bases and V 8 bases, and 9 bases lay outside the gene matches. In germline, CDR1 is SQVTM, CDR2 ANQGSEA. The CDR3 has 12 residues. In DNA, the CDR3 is TGCAGCCACCGGGACAGGGTGGGCGAGCAGTTCTTC. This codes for CSHRDRVGEQFF.